This entry features one TCR beta chain sequence. It was with 60 Vbeta and 13 Jbeta primers that the PCR ran. Sequencing used immunoSEQ multiplex PCR; TCRdb keeps in-frame clones, though not all of them. The sample consists of approximately 150,000 clones, roughly 80% of them appearing once. This sample was taken from a study of cytomegalovirus exposure and HLA in healthy donors. With V trimmed by 0 bases and J by 8 bases, 6 bases remained unmatched. CDR1 and CDR2 (germline): SGHRS, YFSETQ. CDR3 size: 15 residues. The material sequenced was PBMCs. The TCR was taken from a young man in good health and CMV-seropositive. The rearrangement uses TRBV5-1 and TRBJ2-5, with TRBD2 matching over 11 bases. The CDR3, as DNA: TGCGCCAGCAGCTTGGATGTAGCGGGGGGGGAAACCCAGTACTTC. This codes for CASSLDVAGGETQYF.